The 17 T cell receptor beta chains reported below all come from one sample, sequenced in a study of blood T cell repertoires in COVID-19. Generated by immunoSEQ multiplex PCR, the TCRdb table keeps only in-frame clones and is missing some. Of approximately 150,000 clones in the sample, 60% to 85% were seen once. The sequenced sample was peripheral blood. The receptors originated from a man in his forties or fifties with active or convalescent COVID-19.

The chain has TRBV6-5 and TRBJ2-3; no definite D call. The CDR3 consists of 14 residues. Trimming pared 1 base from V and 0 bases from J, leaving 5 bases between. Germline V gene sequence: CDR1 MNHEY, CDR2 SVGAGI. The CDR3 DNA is TGTGCCAGCAGTTACTATACTAGCACAGATACGCAGTATTTT. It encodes CASSYYTSTDTQYF.

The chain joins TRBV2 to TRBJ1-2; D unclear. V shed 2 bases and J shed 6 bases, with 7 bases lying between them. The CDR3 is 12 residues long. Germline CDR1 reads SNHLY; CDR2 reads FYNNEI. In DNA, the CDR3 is TGTGCCAGCAGTGAATCGGGTAATGGCTACACCTTC. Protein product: CASSESGNGYTF.

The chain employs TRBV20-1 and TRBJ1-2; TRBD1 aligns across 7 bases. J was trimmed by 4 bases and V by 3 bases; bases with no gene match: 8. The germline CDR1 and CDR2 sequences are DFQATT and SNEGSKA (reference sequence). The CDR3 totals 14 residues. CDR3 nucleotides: TGCAGTGCTAGTCCCAGGGGGACGCCCTATGGCTACACCTTC. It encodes CSASPRGTPYGYTF.

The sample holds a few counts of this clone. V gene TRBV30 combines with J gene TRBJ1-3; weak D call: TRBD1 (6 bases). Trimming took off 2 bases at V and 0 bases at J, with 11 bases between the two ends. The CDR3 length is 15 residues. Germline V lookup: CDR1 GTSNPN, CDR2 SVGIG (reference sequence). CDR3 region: CAWSTSGVSGNTIYF. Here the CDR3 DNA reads TGTGCCTGGAGTACCTCAGGGGTCTCTGGAAACACCATATATTTT.

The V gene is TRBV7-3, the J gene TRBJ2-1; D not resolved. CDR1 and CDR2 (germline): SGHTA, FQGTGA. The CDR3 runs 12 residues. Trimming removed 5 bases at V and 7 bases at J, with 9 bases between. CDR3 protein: CASSPNLNEQFF. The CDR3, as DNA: TGTGCCAGCAGCCCGAACTTAAATGAGCAGTTCTTC.

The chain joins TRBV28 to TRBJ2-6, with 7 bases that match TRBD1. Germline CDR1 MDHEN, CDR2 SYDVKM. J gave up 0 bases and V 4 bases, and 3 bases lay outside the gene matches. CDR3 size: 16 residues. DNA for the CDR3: TGTGCCAGCAGTTCCGGGACAGCCTCTGGGGCCAACGTCCTGACTTTC. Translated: CASSSGTASGANVLTF. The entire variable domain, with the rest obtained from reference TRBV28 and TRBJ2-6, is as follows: DVKVTQSSRYLVKRTGEKVFLECVQDMDHENMFWYRQDPGLGLRLIYFSYDVKMKEKGDIPEGYSVSREKKERFSLILESASTNQTSMYLCASSSGTASGANVLTFGAGSRLTVL.

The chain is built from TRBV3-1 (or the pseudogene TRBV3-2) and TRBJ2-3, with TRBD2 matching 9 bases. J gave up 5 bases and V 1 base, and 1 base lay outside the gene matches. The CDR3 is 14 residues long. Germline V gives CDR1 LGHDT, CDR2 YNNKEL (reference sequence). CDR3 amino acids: CASSQVAGEDTQYF. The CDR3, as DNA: TGTGCCAGCAGCCAAGTAGCGGGAGAAGATACGCAGTATTTT.

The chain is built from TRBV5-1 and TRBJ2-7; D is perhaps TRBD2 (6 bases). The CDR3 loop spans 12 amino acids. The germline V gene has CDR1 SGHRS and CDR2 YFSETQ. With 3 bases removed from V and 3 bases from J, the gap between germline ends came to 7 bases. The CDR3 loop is CASSSSDYEQYF. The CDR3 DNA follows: TGCGCCAGCAGCTCTAGCGACTACGAGCAGTACTTC.

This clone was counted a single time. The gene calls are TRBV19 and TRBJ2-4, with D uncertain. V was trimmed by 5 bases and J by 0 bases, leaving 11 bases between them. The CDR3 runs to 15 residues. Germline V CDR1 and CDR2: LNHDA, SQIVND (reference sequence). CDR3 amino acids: CASSYRLLAKNIQYF. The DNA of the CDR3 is TGTGCCAGTAGTTATCGGTTATTAGCCAAAAACATTCAGTACTTC.

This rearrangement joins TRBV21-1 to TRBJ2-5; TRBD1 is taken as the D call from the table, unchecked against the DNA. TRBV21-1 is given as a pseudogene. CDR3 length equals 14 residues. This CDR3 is CASSKDAGGETQYF. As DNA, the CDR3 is TGTGCCAGCAGCAAAGATGCAGGGGGCGAGACCCAGTACTTC.

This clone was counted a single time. The CDR3 region has the DNA TGTGCCTGGAGTGGAAATGCCCCCCAGGGCCTAACCTACGAGCAGTACTTC. Translation gives CAWSGNAPQGLTYEQYF. The genes are TRBV30 and TRBJ2-7; the D gene is possibly TRBD1 (5 bases). V shed 1 base and J shed 2 bases, with 21 bases lying between them. The CDR3 runs 17 residues. Germline lookup yields CDR1 GTSNPN and CDR2 SVGIG (reference sequence).

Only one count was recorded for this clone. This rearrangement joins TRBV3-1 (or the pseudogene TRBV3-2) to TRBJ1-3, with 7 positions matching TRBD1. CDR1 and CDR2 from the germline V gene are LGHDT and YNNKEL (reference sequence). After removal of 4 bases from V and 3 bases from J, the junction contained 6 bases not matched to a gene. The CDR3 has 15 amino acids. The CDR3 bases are TGTGCCAGCAGCCTCGGACAGGTTGGTGGAAACACCATATATTTT. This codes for CASSLGQVGGNTIYF.

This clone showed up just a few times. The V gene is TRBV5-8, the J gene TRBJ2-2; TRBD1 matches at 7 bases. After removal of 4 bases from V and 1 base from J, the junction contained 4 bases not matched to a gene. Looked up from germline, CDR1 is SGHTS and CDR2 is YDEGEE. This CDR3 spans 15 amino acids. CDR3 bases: TGTGCCAGCAGCCCGACAGGGATGAACACCGGGGAGCTGTTTTTT. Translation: CASSPTGMNTGELFF.

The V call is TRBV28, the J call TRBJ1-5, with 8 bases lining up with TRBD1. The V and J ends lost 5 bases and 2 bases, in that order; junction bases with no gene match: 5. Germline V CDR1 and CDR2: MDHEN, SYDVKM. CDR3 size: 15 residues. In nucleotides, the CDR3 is TGTGCCAGCAGTCAGGGGGCGAGGGGCAATCAGCCCCAGCATTTT. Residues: CASSQGARGNQPQHF.

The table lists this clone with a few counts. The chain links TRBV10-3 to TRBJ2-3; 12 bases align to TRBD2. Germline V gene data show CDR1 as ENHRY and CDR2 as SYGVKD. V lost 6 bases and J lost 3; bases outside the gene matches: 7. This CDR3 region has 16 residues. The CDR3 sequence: CAISITTSGSTDTQYF. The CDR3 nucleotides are TGTGCCATCAGCATAACGACTAGCGGGAGTACAGATACGCAGTATTTT.

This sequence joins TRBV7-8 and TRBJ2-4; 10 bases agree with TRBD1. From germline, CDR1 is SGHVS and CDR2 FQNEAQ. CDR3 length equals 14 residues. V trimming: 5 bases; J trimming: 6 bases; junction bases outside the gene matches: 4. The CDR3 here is CASSLGQGRNIQYF. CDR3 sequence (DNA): TGTGCCAGCAGCCTGGGACAGGGGAGAAACATTCAGTACTTC.

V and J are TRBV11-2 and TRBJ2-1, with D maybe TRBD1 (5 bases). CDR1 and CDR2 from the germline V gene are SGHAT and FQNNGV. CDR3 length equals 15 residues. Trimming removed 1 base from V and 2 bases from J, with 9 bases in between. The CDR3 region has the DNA TGTGCCAGCAGCTTAGGAGGACAACCCTACAATGAGCAGTTCTTC. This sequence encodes CASSLGGQPYNEQFF.